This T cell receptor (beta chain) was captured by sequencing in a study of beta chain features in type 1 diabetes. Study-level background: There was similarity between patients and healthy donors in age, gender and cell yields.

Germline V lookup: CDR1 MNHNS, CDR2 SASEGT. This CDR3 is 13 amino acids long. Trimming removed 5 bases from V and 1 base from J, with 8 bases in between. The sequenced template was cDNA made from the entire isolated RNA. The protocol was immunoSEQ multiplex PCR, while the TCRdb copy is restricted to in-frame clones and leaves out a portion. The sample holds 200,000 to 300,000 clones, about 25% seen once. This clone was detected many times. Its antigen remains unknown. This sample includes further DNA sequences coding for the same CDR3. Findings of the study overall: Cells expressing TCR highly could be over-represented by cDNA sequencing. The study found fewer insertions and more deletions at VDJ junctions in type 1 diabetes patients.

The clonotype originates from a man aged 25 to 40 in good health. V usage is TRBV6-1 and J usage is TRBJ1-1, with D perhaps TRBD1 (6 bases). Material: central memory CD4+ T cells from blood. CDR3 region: CASSWGQNTEAFF. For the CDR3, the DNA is TGTGCCAGCAGTTGGGGACAGAACACTGAAGCTTTCTTT.